The clone carrying this TCR beta chain occurred a few times. The antigen remains undetermined. Trimming removed 4 bases at V and 4 bases at J, with 10 bases between. Germline V gene lookup returns CDR1 SQVTM and CDR2 ANQGSEA. The CDR3 spans 12 residues. Primers included in the PCR were 60 Vbeta and 13 Jbeta primers. Measured with immunoSEQ multiplex PCR; TCRdb has only the in-frame clones, and not every one. The sample lists some 99,000 clones, 76% occurring once. The record originates from a study of cytomegalovirus exposure and HLA in healthy donors. Broader study findings: Most sequenced TCRs were rare (though some public TCRs occurred in many donors).

The chain links TRBV29-1 to TRBJ1-1; D ambiguous. This receptor was obtained from a woman between 45 and 60 years old in good health and CMV-seropositive. Material for sequencing was PBMCs. CDR3 region: CSVGGGGTEAFF. DNA of the CDR3: TGCAGCGTTGGGGGAGGTGGCACTGAAGCTTTCTTT.